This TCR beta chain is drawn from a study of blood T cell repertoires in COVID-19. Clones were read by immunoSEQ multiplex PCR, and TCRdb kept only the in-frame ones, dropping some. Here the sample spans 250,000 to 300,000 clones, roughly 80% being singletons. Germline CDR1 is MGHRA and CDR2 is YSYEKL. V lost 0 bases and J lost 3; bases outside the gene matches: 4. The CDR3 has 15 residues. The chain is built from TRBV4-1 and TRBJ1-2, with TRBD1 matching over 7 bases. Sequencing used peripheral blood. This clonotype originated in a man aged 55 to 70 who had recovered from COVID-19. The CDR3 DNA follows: TGCGCCAGCAGCCAAGAAATGGGGACAGACTATGGCTACACCTTC. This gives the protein CASSQEMGTDYGYTF.